This note documents a single TCR beta chain sequence. Its antigen remains unknown. Germline values: CDR1 LGHDT, CDR2 YNNKEL (reference sequence). The length of the CDR3 is 13 residues. Trimming removed 5 bases from V and 8 bases from J, with 15 bases in between. The data originate from a study of T cell responses to AZD1222 COVID-19 vaccine. Study-level findings and limits: Dominant CD4 TCR responses targeted spike regions 160-218 and 743-854. Among AZD1222 vaccinees, only six or seven were seropositive at baseline.

Here immunoSEQ multiplex PCR was the method, and the copy in TCRdb shows in-frame clones only, minus some. The sample holds about 260,000 clones, 85% to 95% seen once. The sequence came from an adult in good health. Sequences were derived from peripheral blood, sampled on day 0 of AZD1222 vaccination. J is TRBJ1-2 and V is TRBV3-1 (or the pseudogene TRBV3-2), with TRBD1 as a possible D gene (6 bases). Here the CDR3 reads CASSSPGGRGYTF. CDR3 nucleotides: TGTGCCAGCAGCTCACCCGGGGGCCGCGGCTACACCTTC.